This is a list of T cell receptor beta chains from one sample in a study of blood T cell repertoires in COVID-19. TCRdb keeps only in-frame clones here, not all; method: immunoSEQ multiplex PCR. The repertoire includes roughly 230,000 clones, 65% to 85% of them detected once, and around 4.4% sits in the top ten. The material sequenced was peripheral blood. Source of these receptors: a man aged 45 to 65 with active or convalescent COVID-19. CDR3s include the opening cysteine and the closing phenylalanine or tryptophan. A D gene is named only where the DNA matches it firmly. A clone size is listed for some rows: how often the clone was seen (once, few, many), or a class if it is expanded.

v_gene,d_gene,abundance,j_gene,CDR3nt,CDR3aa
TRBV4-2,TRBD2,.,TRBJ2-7,TGTGCCAGCAGCCAGACTAGCGGGGCCTACGAGCAGTACTTC,CASSQTSGAYEQYF
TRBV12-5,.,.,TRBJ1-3,TGTGCTAGTGGTCCCCTTTTAGGGGCTGGAAACACCATATATTTT,CASGPLLGAGNTIYF
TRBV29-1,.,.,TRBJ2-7,TGCAGCGTTGGACAGTCCTTCTACGAGCAGTACTTC,CSVGQSFYEQYF
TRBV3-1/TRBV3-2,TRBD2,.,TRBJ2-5,TGTGCCAGCAGCCAAGGCCTAGCGGGGTCCCAAGAGACCCAGTACTTC,CASSQGLAGSQETQYF
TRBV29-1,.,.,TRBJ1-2,TGCAGCGTTGAAGGACCGGGAACTAACTATGGCTACACCTTC,CSVEGPGTNYGYTF
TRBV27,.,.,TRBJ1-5,TGTGCCAGCAGCCGCGACAGTTATAGCAATCAGCCCCAGCATTTT,CASSRDSYSNQPQHF
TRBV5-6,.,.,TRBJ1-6,TGTGCCAGCAGCCCCCTAGGGGTGGCCAGCTCCTATAATTCACCCCTCCACTTT,CASSPLGVASSYNSPLHF
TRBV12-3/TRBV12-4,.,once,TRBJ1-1,TGTGCCAGCAGCTATAATTTCTACACTGAAGCTTTCTTT,CASSYNFYTEAFF
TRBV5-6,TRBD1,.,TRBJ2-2,TGTGCCAGCCAAGACAGGGGTTTTACCGGGGAGCTGTTTTTT,CASQDRGFTGELFF
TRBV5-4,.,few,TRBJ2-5,TGTGCCAGCAGCATAATGGAGACCCAGTACTTC,CASSIMETQYF
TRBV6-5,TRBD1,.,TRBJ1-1,TGTGCCAGCAGCCGGGACAGGCCGAACACTGAAGCTTTCTTT,CASSRDRPNTEAFF
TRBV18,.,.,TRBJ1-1,TGTGCCAGCTCACCCGGGGGTAACACTGAAGCTTTCTTT,CASSPGGNTEAFF
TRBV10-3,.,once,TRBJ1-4,TGTGCCATCAGTGGCGGGGGCAGGGGTGAAAAACTGTTTTTT,CAISGGGRGEKLFF
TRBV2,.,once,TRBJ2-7,TGTGCCAGCCAACCGACAGTAACAGGTTACGAGCAGTACTTC,CASQPTVTGYEQYF
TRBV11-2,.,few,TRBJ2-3,TGTGCCAGCAGCCCAGGGACTTTGAGCACAGATACGCAGTATTTT,CASSPGTLSTDTQYF
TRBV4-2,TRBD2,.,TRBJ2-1,TGTGCCAGCAGCCAAACTAGCGGGGGGGCTAGGAATGAGCAGTTCTTC,CASSQTSGGARNEQFF
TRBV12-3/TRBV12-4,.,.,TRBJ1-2,TGTGCCAGCAGTCACCGGGACACCAGAGGCTACACCTTC,CASSHRDTRGYTF
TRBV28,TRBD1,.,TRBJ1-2,TGTGCCAGCAGGTCAAACAGGGGTGGAGGCTACACCTTC,CASRSNRGGGYTF
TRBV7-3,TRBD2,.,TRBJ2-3,TGTGCCAGCAGCTTAATAGCGGGGAGCACAGATACGCAGTATTTT,CASSLIAGSTDTQYF
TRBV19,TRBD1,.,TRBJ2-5,TGTGCCAGTAGTATCAGGGGACAGGGGAAAGAGACCCAGTACTTC,CASSIRGQGKETQYF
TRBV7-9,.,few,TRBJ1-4,TGTGCCAGCAAGGCAGGGGCTAATGAAAAACTGTTTTTT,CASKAGANEKLFF
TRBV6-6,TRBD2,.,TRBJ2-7,TGTGCCAGCAGTTACCCGGGGGGGACGTCAGAAAAGCAGTACTTC,CASSYPGGTSEKQYF
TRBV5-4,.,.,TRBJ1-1,TGTGCCAGCAGCTTCGGACAGAGGGGATTTGAAGCTTTCTTT,CASSFGQRGFEAFF
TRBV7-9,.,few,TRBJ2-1,TGTGCCAGCAGCTTAGCTTACACGGAGCAGTTCTTC,CASSLAYTEQFF
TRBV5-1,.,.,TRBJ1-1,TGCGCCAGCAGCCCCACAATGAACACTGAAGCTTTCTTT,CASSPTMNTEAFF
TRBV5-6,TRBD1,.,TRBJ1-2,TGTGCCAGCAGCTTGGGACAGGGAGACTATGGCTACACCTTC,CASSLGQGDYGYTF
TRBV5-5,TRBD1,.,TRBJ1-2,TGTGCCAGCAGTCCCACCGGGACAGGGGTCTATGGCTACACCTTC,CASSPTGTGVYGYTF
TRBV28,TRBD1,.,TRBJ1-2,TGTGCCAGCAGTGTAACAAGGACAGGGGGCAGCTATGGCTACACCTTC,CASSVTRTGGSYGYTF
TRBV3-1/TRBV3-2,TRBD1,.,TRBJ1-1,TGTGCCAGCAGCCTGGACAGGAGAAACACTGAAGCTTTCTTT,CASSLDRRNTEAFF
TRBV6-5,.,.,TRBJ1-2,TGTGCCAGCAGTTACGCCCACCTGGGGGCAGGCTATGGCTACACCTTC,CASSYAHLGAGYGYTF
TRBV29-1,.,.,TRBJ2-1,TGCAGCGTCCCCTCGGGGGGCCCGTTCCACAATGAGCAGTTCTTC,CSVPSGGPFHNEQFF
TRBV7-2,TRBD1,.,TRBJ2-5,TGTGCCAGCAGCCTTGACAGGGGGCGGCAAGAGACCCAGTACTTC,CASSLDRGRQETQYF
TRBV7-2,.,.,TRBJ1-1,TGTGCCAGCAGCATACACAGTGGCACTGAAGCTTTCTTT,CASSIHSGTEAFF
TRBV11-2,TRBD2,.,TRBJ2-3,TGTGCCAGCACGAGAAACCGGGGAGGGAGCACAGATACGCAGTATTTT,CASTRNRGGSTDTQYF
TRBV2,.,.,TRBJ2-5,TGTGCCAGCAGTGAAGCAGGTCAGGGAAAGACCCAGTACTTC,CASSEAGQGKTQYF
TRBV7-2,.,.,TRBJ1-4,TGTGCCAGCAGCCCCGTTACCGGGACACCCAACGAAAAACTGTTTTTT,CASSPVTGTPNEKLFF
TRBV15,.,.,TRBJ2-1,TGTGCCACCAGCCACCAGGGGCCCCCTTCCTACAATGAGCAGTTCTTC,CATSHQGPPSYNEQFF
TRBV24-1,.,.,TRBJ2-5,TGTGCCACCAGTGATAGGACATTCCAAGAGACCCAGTACTTC,CATSDRTFQETQYF
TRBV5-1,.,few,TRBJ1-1,TGCGCCAGCAGCTTGGTTGGGGAGGAAGCTTTCTTT,CASSLVGEEAFF
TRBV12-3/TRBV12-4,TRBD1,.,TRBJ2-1,TGTGCCAGCAGTTTTTCACAGGGGAGCAAGTTCTTC,CASSFSQGSKFF
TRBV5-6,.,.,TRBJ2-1,TGTGCCAGCAGTCCCACCTGGGCGGGCTCCTACAATGAGCAGTTCTTC,CASSPTWAGSYNEQFF
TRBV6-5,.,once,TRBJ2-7,TGTGCCAGCAGGGGCGGGATGGCCTACGAGCAGTACTTC,CASRGGMAYEQYF
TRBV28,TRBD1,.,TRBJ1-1,TGTGCCAGCAGCCCCGGGACAGGGCGGACTGAAGCTTTCTTT,CASSPGTGRTEAFF
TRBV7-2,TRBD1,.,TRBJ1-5,TGTGCCAGCAGCCAAATCGACAGGGGGCTGATTAATCAGCCCCAGCATTTT,CASSQIDRGLINQPQHF
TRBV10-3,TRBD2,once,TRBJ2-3,TGTGCCATCAGGCCGGACTGGACTAGCGGGTCAGATACGCAGTATTTT,CAIRPDWTSGSDTQYF
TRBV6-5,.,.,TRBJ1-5,TGTGCCAGCAGCGGCGACTGGAATAGCAATCAGCCCCAGCATTTT,CASSGDWNSNQPQHF
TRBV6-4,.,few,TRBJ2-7,TGTGCCAGCAGTGACTCTAGGGGCAGCGAGCAGTACTTC,CASSDSRGSEQYF
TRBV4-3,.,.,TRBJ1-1,TGCGCCAGCAGCCAAGAGGCCCGCGGGAACACTGAAGCTTTCTTT,CASSQEARGNTEAFF
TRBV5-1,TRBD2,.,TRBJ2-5,TGCGCCAGCAGCTTGGTACCAGCGGGGGGGCAAGAGACCCAGTACTTC,CASSLVPAGGQETQYF
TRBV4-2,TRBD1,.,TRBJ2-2,TGTGCCAGCAGCCAAGATCTGGGACAGGGGAGAGTCGGGGAGCTGTTTTTT,CASSQDLGQGRVGELFF
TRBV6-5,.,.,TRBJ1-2,TGTGCCAGCAGTCCCAATGGGCAGAACTATGGCTACACCTTC,CASSPNGQNYGYTF
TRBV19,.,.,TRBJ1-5,TGTGCCAGTAGTATTTTCGGGGATAGCAATCAGCCCCAGCATTTT,CASSIFGDSNQPQHF
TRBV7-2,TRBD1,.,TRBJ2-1,TGTGCCAGCAGCTTAGTACAGGGGGACCTATCCTACAATGAGCAGTTCTTC,CASSLVQGDLSYNEQFF
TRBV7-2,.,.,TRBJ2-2,TGTGCCAGCAGCTTAGTACCTGGGGCTGCCACCGGGGAGCTGTTTTTT,CASSLVPGAATGELFF
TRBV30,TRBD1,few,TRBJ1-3,TGTGCCAGGGACAGTAGCTCTGGAAACACCATATATTTT,CARDSSSGNTIYF
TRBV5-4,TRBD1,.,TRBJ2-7,TGTGCCAGCAGTCACCGGGACAGGGACGAGCAGTACTTC,CASSHRDRDEQYF
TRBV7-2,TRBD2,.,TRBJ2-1,TGTGCCAGCAGCTTAGAGGTTAGCGGGGGATACAATGAGCAGTTCTTC,CASSLEVSGGYNEQFF
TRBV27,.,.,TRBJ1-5,TGTGCCAGCAGCTGGGGCAGCGATCAGCCCCAGCATTTT,CASSWGSDQPQHF
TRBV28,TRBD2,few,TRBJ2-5,TGTGCCAGCAGCCGTACTAGCGTAAGGTACCAAGAGACCCAGTACTTC,CASSRTSVRYQETQYF
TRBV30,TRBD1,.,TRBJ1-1,TGTGCCTGGAGTGTACTAAGGACAGGGAACACTGAAGCTTTCTTT,CAWSVLRTGNTEAFF